The clone carrying this T cell receptor (beta chain) was picked up a small number of times. Its antigen is unknown. Trimming cost V 0 bases and J 11 bases, with 14 bases left between them. The CDR3 runs 13 residues. Germline-derived CDR1 and CDR2 are MGHRA and YSYEKL. The data originate from a study of cytotoxic CD8 clonotypes in ibrutinib-treated CLL. Findings and caveats of the study: Public clonotypes were seen rarely and were contracted or stable on treatment. Baseline clonality, higher than in age-matched healthy donors, tracked circulating CD8+ T-cell counts. Elevated clonality accompanied ibrutinib response, with a return toward baseline values at progression.

Sequencing was designed to attain a depth spanning 1 in 200,000 to 1 in 1 million T cells. TCRdb keeps only in-frame clones here, not all; method: immunoSEQ multiplex PCR. Altogether about 45,000 clones are present, under 75% being singletons, with the ten largest covering around 13%. The sequence derives from a human donor with chronic lymphocytic leukemia. The J gene is TRBJ2-7, the V gene TRBV4-1; D gene uncertain. Here the sequenced sample was PBMCs, taken after 12 months of ibrutinib treatment. The CDR3 DNA reads TGCGCCAGCAGCCAAGATATCGCCCGAAGGGAGTACTTC. Protein: CASSQDIARREYF.